The 2 T cell receptor beta chains below all came from one sample that was sequenced in a study of T cell repertoires in cytomegalovirus infection. In TCRdb, the reads were re-called with MiXCR into one record per CDR3 protein. Of 200,000 to 250,000 distinct CDR3 sequences detected, under 25% appear once; the ten largest clones hold 15% to 20%. Specimen: CD8+ T cells from PBMCs. These receptors all stem from a human donor in good health (CMV status not recorded). Some clones in this sample may be carry-over from other donors' samples.

The rearrangement links TRBV2 to TRBJ2-3; possibly TRBD1 for D (6 bases). V lost 6 bases and J lost 0, with 13 bases in between. CDR3 length: 15 amino acids. Germline CDR1 and CDR2: SNHLY and FYNNEI. CDR3 residues: CASREDRSSTDTQYF. The DNA for the CDR3 is TGTGCCAGCAGGGAGGACAGATCTAGCACAGATACGCAGTATTTT.

This clonotype was counted a single time. The genes are TRBV28 and TRBJ1-2; 10 nucleotides agree with TRBD1. V dropped 8 bases and J dropped 7; count of bases not matched to a gene: 10. Germline V gene sequence: CDR1 MDHEN, CDR2 SYDVKM. This CDR3 is 14 amino acids long. CDR3 sequence (DNA): TGTGCCAGCTGGAGGGGGACAGGGGATCGTGGCTACACCTTC. Protein product: CASWRGTGDRGYTF.